Each of the 31 T cell receptor beta chains below was sequenced from the same sample in a study of shared clonotypes between healthy human individuals. Terminally differentiated effector memory CD45RA+ cells were left out of the naive CD8 fraction, which was CD45RO-negative and positively selected for CCR7. Method: immunoSEQ multiplex PCR; TCRdb's copy keeps in-frame clones and lacks some. The sample yields roughly 2.1 million clones, 85% to 95% seen once. The material sequenced was naive CD8+ T cells from PBMCs. All receptors come from a man aged 18 to 30 in good health. Some clones in this sample may be carry-over from other donors' samples.

The chain has TRBV4-1 and TRBJ2-1; TRBD2 aligns across 7 bases. The V segment lost 1 base and the J segment 6 bases; nucleotides outside the gene matches: 3. Germline loops: CDR1 MGHRA, CDR2 YSYEKL. This CDR3 region has 14 residues. CDR3 nucleotide sequence: TGCGCCAGCAGCCAAGGATGGGGGGGCAATGAGCAGTTCTTC. Translated, it gives CASSQGWGGNEQFF.

The CDR3 here is CASSIQGGLTKNIQYF. DNA of the CDR3: TGTGCCAGCAGCATTCAGGGAGGGTTGACCAAAAACATTCAGTACTTC. The chain couples TRBV7-8 to TRBJ2-4; 7 nucleotides agree with TRBD2. Trimming took 5 bases from V and 2 from J; bases not matched to a gene: 9. This CDR3 region has 16 residues. The germline CDR1 and CDR2 sequences are SGHVS and FQNEAQ.

In its sample, this clone was seen a few times. The chain employs TRBV5-1 and TRBJ1-1; TRBD1 might be the D (5 bases). The CDR3 extends over 13 amino acids. The V end was cut by 0 bases, the J end by 7 bases, with 10 bases between. Germline CDR1 is SGHRS and CDR2 is YFSETQ. The CDR3 sequence is CASSLADSREAFF. The CDR3 coding sequence is TGCGCCAGCAGCTTGGCCGACAGTCGTGAAGCTTTCTTT.

This clone was observed a single time. V gene TRBV27 combines with J gene TRBJ1-5; D possibly corresponds to TRBD1 (5 bases). Germline assignment: CDR1 MNHEY and CDR2 SMNVEV (reference sequence). The CDR3 runs 16 residues. V gave up 5 bases and J gave up 7 bases, with 21 bases separating them. In DNA, the CDR3 is TGTGCCAGCAGTCCAGGCCCAGGGTCCGGAGCACAGCCCCAGCATTTT. This encodes CASSPGPGSGAQPQHF.

The J gene is TRBJ1-1, the V gene TRBV25-1; D gene ambiguous. This CDR3 has 14 amino acids. Germline-derived CDR1 and CDR2 are MGHDK and SYGVNS. Trimming removed 1 base from V and 5 bases from J, with 11 bases in between. The CDR3: CASSESSLGTEAFF. For the CDR3, the DNA is TGTGCCAGCAGTGAATCGTCTCTTGGGACTGAAGCTTTCTTT.

V and J are TRBV27 and TRBJ2-7, with D perhaps TRBD1 (5 bases). CDR1 and CDR2 (germline): MNHEY, SMNVEV (reference sequence). V lost 5 bases and J lost 7, with 21 bases in between. This CDR3 region has 15 residues. The CDR3 DNA reads as TGTGCCAGCAGTCCAAAAGACAGAAAGTTTATAGAGCAGTACTTC. Protein: CASSPKDRKFIEQYF.

J is TRBJ2-2 and V is TRBV19; D gene unclear. The CDR3 runs to 14 residues. V lost 5 bases to trimming and J lost 0 bases, with 7 bases between them. Germline lookup yields CDR1 LNHDA and CDR2 SQIVND (reference sequence). The CDR3 DNA reads as TGTGCCAGTAGTTACCGTACGAACACCGGGGAGCTGTTTTTT. Its protein product is CASSYRTNTGELFF. Complete variable domain (other parts from reference TRBV19 and TRBJ2-2): DGGITQSPKYLFRKEGQNVTLSCEQNLNHDAMYWYRQDPGQGLRLIYYSQIVNDFQKGDIAEGYSVSREKKESFPLTVTSAQKNPTAFYLCASSYRTNTGELFFGEGSRLTVL.

Only one count was recorded for this clone. The chain is built from TRBV27 and TRBJ2-3; TRBD2 matches 10 bases. The germline V gene encodes CDR1 MNHEY and CDR2 SMNVEV (reference sequence). CDR3 length: 15 amino acids. V was pared by 5 bases and J by 4 bases, with 6 bases of the junction left unmatched. This CDR3 is CASSPGTSVADTQYF. In DNA, the CDR3 is TGTGCCAGCAGTCCCGGGACTAGCGTAGCAGATACGCAGTATTTT.

This chain links TRBV7-9 with TRBJ1-1; D not resolved. Per germline, CDR1 SEHNR and CDR2 FQNEAQ (reference sequence). The CDR3 consists of 17 residues. Trimming left V 5 bases short and J 1 base short, with 20 bases between. The CDR3 reads CASSPISVSGPNTEAFF. In DNA, the CDR3 is TGTGCCAGCAGCCCAATTTCGGTTTCGGGCCCGAACACTGAAGCTTTCTTT.

The chain combines TRBV4-3 with TRBJ1-5; tentative D call: TRBD1 (5 bases). The CDR3 is 16 residues long. Trimming pared 2 bases from V and 5 bases from J, leaving 16 bases between. Germline CDR1 is LGHNA and CDR2 is YSLEER. The CDR3 loop reads CASSQLYGGTDQPQHF. CDR3 DNA: TGCGCCAGCAGCCAATTGTATGGGGGTACAGATCAGCCCCAGCATTTT.

This clone was recorded once. The chain uses TRBV10-3 and TRBJ2-3; 14 bases are a match to TRBD2. The ends lost 4 bases at V and 1 base at J; junction bases unmatched: 16. CDR1 is ENHRY and CDR2 is SYGVKD in the germline V gene. The CDR3 runs to 21 residues. CDR3 coding DNA: TGTGCCATCAGTGGCAGGCCCGACGGGACTAGCGGGAGAAAACGCACAGATACGCAGTATTTT. This sequence encodes CAISGRPDGTSGRKRTDTQYF.

The rearrangement links TRBV27 to TRBJ2-3, with D uncertain. V shed 6 bases and J shed 0 bases, with 16 bases lying between them. This CDR3 contains 16 residues. The germline gives CDR1 MNHEY, CDR2 SMNVEV (reference sequence). This chain's CDR3 is CASSSNGWRSTDTQYF. The CDR3 nucleotides read TGTGCCAGCAGCTCTAATGGCTGGCGGAGCACAGATACGCAGTATTTT.

The chain combines TRBV7-2 with TRBJ2-1, with TRBD1 identical over 8 bases. The CDR3 has 16 amino acids. CDR1 is SGHTA and CDR2 is FQGNSA in the germline V gene. V trimming: 5 bases; J trimming: 6 bases; junction bases outside the gene matches: 12. For the CDR3, the DNA is TGTGCCAGCAGCCCTGCGGGACAGGTGGTATTCAATGAGCAGTTCTTC. It codes for CASSPAGQVVFNEQFF.

The chain employs TRBV4-1 and TRBJ2-7, with TRBD1 identical over 7 bases. Per the germline V gene, CDR1 is MGHRA and CDR2 is YSYEKL. With V trimmed by 5 bases and J by 0 bases, 13 bases remained unmatched. CDR3 length: 17 amino acids. The CDR3 region has the DNA TGCGCCAGCAGCTACGACCGACAGGGCCCCCTCTCCTACGAGCAGTACTTC. Its translation: CASSYDRQGPLSYEQYF.

The table lists this clone with a few counts. The chain joins TRBV5-5 to TRBJ1-2; maybe TRBD1 (6 bases). The germline V gene encodes CDR1 SGHKS and CDR2 YYEKEE (reference sequence). V gave up 3 bases and J gave up 2 bases, with 17 bases separating them. There are 16 residues in the CDR3. CDR3 sequence: CASSWIHREGNYGYTF. In nucleotides, the CDR3 is TGTGCCAGCAGCTGGATACACAGGGAGGGCAACTATGGCTACACCTTC.

The V gene is TRBV7-6, the J gene TRBJ2-1; 8 positions agree with TRBD1. V dropped 5 bases and J dropped 2; count of bases not matched to a gene: 11. The CDR3 covers 17 residues. Germline CDR1 reads SGHVS; CDR2 reads FNYEAQ. The DNA of the CDR3 is TGTGCCAGCAGCCTACTTAAGACAGGGGACACCTACAATGAGCAGTTCTTC. Amino acid sequence: CASSLLKTGDTYNEQFF.

This chain uses TRBV28 with TRBJ2-3; 9 bases map to TRBD1. The CDR3 runs to 17 residues. Germline V CDR1 and CDR2: MDHEN, SYDVKM. V shed 4 bases and J 4 bases; nucleotides not matched to a gene: 12. CDR3 protein: CASSSVVLDRGPDTQYF. The CDR3 coding sequence is TGTGCCAGCAGTTCGGTCGTACTGGACAGGGGCCCAGATACGCAGTATTTT.

In regard to this clone: Germline is not matched at one junction end, which may reflect a read error. The gene calls are TRBV6-5 and TRBJ1-1; the D gene is possibly TRBD1 (5 bases). The CDR3 has 11 amino acids. Germline V gene data show CDR1 as MNHEY and CDR2 as SVGAGI. For the CDR3, the DNA is TGTGCCATCAGTGATAGTGGGGGAGCTTTCTTT. Amino acid sequence: CAISDSGGAFF.

The chain combines TRBV7-9 with TRBJ2-7; 7 bases map to TRBD2. The CDR3 spans 15 residues. Unmatched junction bases numbered 9, after V lost 4 bases and J lost 3 bases. Germline V CDR1 and CDR2: SEHNR, FQNEAQ (reference sequence). CDR3 DNA: TGTGCCAGCAGCTCAACCGGGACTACGTACTACGAGCAGTACTTC. Translating gives CASSSTGTTYYEQYF.

The rearrangement joins TRBV19 to TRBJ2-1; D is undetermined. V lost 3 bases and J lost 3, with 9 bases in between. The CDR3 is 14 amino acids. Germline assignment: CDR1 LNHDA and CDR2 SQIVND (reference sequence). The CDR3 is CASSIRLFYNEQFF. Here the CDR3 DNA reads TGTGCCAGTAGTATTCGCCTGTTCTACAATGAGCAGTTCTTC. Full variable domain (missing parts from reference TRBV19 and TRBJ2-1): DGGITQSPKYLFRKEGQNVTLSCEQNLNHDAMYWYRQDPGQGLRLIYYSQIVNDFQKGDIAEGYSVSREKKESFPLTVTSAQKNPTAFYLCASSIRLFYNEQFFGPGTRLTVL.

The gene calls are TRBV15 and TRBJ2-1; 7 nucleotides agree with TRBD2. V dropped 8 bases and J dropped 8; count of bases not matched to a gene: 12. The germline V gene encodes CDR1 LNHNV and CDR2 YYDKDF (reference sequence). The CDR3 contains 14 residues. The chain's CDR3 is CATAERGVDDEQFF. The CDR3 coding sequence is TGTGCCACCGCGGAGCGGGGTGTCGACGATGAGCAGTTCTTC.

This chain joins TRBV5-1 and TRBJ2-7, with 7 nucleotides matching TRBD1. The CDR3 has 14 amino acids. V lost 4 bases and J lost 2; bases outside the gene matches: 6. The germline V gene encodes CDR1 SGHRS and CDR2 YFSETQ. The CDR3 sequence: CASSLDRRTYEQYF. The CDR3 region has the DNA TGCGCCAGCAGCCTGGACAGGAGGACCTACGAGCAGTACTTC.

This chain links TRBV19 with TRBJ1-2; 11 bases are shared with TRBD1. There are 16 residues in the CDR3. In germline, CDR1 is LNHDA, CDR2 SQIVND (reference sequence). The V segment lost 5 bases and the J segment 7 bases; nucleotides outside the gene matches: 12. The CDR3 sequence is CASSPDRGLVIGGYTF. The CDR3 DNA reads as TGTGCCAGTAGTCCGGACAGGGGGCTTGTAATCGGTGGCTACACCTTC.

The V and J genes are TRBV28 and TRBJ2-7; maybe TRBD2 (6 bases). Per the germline V gene, CDR1 is MDHEN and CDR2 is SYDVKM. The CDR3 is made up of 15 amino acids. V was clipped by 7 bases and J by 0 bases, with 16 bases between them. CDR3 sequence reads: CASTDGTPFSYEQYF. The CDR3 nucleotides are TGTGCCAGCACCGACGGGACTCCTTTCTCCTACGAGCAGTACTTC.

The CDR3 DNA is TGTGCCAGCAGCCCCAGACTCGGTGGGGAGCTGTTTTTT. Translating it yields CASSPRLGGELFF. The rearrangement joins TRBV5-4 to TRBJ2-2; D unclear. The CDR3 is 13 amino acids. V was cut by 4 bases and J by 8 bases, with 12 bases left in between. Germline-derived CDR1 and CDR2 are SGHNT and YYREEE (reference sequence).

The chain joins TRBV27 to TRBJ1-1; 8 bases align to TRBD1. CDR1 and CDR2 from the germline V gene are MNHEY and SMNVEV (reference sequence). The V and J ends lost 4 bases and 1 base, in that order; junction bases with no gene match: 17. The CDR3 has 19 amino acids. The CDR3 DNA is TGTGCCAGCAGTTGGATCCCCCCTACAGGGGGGCAAAGGAACACTGAAGCTTTCTTT. It encodes CASSWIPPTGGQRNTEAFF.

This rearrangement joins TRBV7-9 to TRBJ1-4; D not certain. V lost 6 bases and J 4 bases, leaving 15 bases between the germline ends. The germline CDR1 and CDR2 sequences are SEHNR and FQNEAQ (reference sequence). The CDR3 has 15 residues. The CDR3 here is CASRPSGVDNEKLFF. The CDR3 DNA reads TGTGCCAGCAGGCCCTCCGGTGTGGATAATGAAAAACTGTTTTTT.

The gene calls are TRBV7-9 and TRBJ2-7; D remains unclear. Trimming removed 8 bases from V and 1 base from J, with 9 bases in between. This CDR3 contains 12 residues. Germline-derived CDR1 and CDR2 are SEHNR and FQNEAQ (reference sequence). CDR3 region: CASGEVSYEQYF. CDR3 bases: TGTGCCAGCGGAGAGGTATCCTACGAGCAGTACTTC.

This chain joins TRBV5-6 and TRBJ1-2; 7 nucleotides agree with TRBD1. CDR3 length equals 14 residues. After removal of 3 bases from V and 4 bases from J, the junction contained 6 bases not matched to a gene. CDR1 and CDR2 from the germline V gene are SGHDT and YYEEEE. The CDR3 region is CASSSLTGTYGYTF. Written as DNA, the CDR3 is TGTGCCAGCAGCTCCTTGACAGGGACCTATGGCTACACCTTC. Filled out from reference TRBV5-6 and TRBJ1-2, the complete variable domain reads DAGVTQSPTHLIKTRGQQVTLRCSPKSGHDTVSWYQQALGQGPQFIFQYYEEEERQRGNFPDRFSGHQFPNYSSELNVNALLLGDSALYLCASSSLTGTYGYTFGSGTRLTVV.

The chain carries TRBV29-1 and TRBJ1-1, with a weak D call TRBD1 (5 bases). This CDR3 region has 14 residues. Trimming cost V 0 bases and J 5 bases, with 13 bases left between them. Per germline, CDR1 SQVTM and CDR2 ANQGSEA. CDR3 nucleotides: TGCAGCGTTGAAGATTTTACAGGTCGGACTGAAGCTTTCTTT. Translating it yields CSVEDFTGRTEAFF.

The chain uses TRBV28 and TRBJ1-1; 9 bases fit TRBD1. Trimming took 8 bases from V and 0 from J; bases not matched to a gene: 7. The CDR3 is 15 amino acids. Germline V gene data show CDR1 as MDHEN and CDR2 as SYDVKM. CDR3 DNA sequence: TGTGCCAGCCCCCGGACAGGGGAGGTGAACACTGAAGCTTTCTTT. Protein product: CASPRTGEVNTEAFF.